This entry features one T cell receptor beta chain sequence. Its antigen is as yet unknown. The V end lost 5 bases, the J end lost 1 base, and 11 bases lay between the germline ends. This CDR3 is 14 amino acids long. Germline values: CDR1 SGHTA, CDR2 FQGNSA. This specimen comes from a study of cytomegalovirus exposure and HLA in healthy donors. Study-level background: Sequencing of about 179 million T cells in an earlier analysis found 95 million to 120 million unique TCR beta sequences.

General observations from the study: A prior analysis recorded that most TCR beta V segments were productive about 87% or about 30% of the time. An analysis that was carried out later associated 16,951 TCR beta sequences with HLA alleles at 0.05 false discovery rate.

The PCR had 60 Vbeta and 13 Jbeta primers. TCRdb keeps only in-frame clones here, not all; method: immunoSEQ multiplex PCR. In the table there are some 120,000 clones, about 73% of which are singletons. Sequenced input: PBMCs. This clonotype was obtained from a woman in her fifties or sixties in good health and CMV-seropositive. This chain links TRBV7-2 with TRBJ1-1, with a weak D call TRBD1 (6 bases). CDR3 nucleotide sequence: TGTGCCAGCAGCAAACAGGGCCAGAACACTGAAGCTTTCTTT. It codes for CASSKQGQNTEAFF. Full variable domain (remainder filled in from reference TRBV7-2 and TRBJ1-1): GAGVSQSPSNKVTEKGKDVELRCDPISGHTALYWYRQSLGQGLEFLIYFQGNSAPDKSGLPSDRFSAERTGGSVSTLTIQRTQQEDSAVYLCASSKQGQNTEAFFGQGTRLTVV.